This T cell receptor beta chain was documented in a study of blood T cell repertoires in COVID-19. In the original processing: Amplification of reference gene primers was used by the study to estimate nucleated cell counts. Sequenced by immunoSEQ multiplex PCR; TCRdb stores in-frame clones only, minus some. The D gene and trimming were derived from the DNA, and the V and J assignments and clone size from that table. The sample lists over 200,000 clones, about nine tenths occurring once. The CDR3 extends over 13 amino acids. The germline gives CDR1 SGHDT, CDR2 YYEEEE. Trimming removed 4 bases at V and 7 bases at J, with 12 bases between.

This clonotype was obtained from a woman in her sixties with acute or convalescent COVID-19. The V and J genes are TRBV5-6 and TRBJ1-5; unclear D gene. The material sequenced was peripheral blood. CDR3 in amino acids: CASSKFDNQPQHF. CDR3 sequence (DNA): TGTGCCAGCAGCAAATTTGACAACCAGCCCCAGCATTTT.